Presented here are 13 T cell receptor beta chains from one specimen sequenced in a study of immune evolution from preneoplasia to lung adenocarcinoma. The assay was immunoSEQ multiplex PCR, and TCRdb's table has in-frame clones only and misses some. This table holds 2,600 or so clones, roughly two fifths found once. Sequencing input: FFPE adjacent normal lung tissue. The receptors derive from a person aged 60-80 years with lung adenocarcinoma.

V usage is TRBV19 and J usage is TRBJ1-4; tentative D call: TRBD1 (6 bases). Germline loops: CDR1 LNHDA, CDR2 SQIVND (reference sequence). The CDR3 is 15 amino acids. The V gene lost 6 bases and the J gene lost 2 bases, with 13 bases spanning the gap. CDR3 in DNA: TGTGCCAGTAGGCCTACAGGGTCGACTAATGAAAAACTGTTTTTT. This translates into CASRPTGSTNEKLFF. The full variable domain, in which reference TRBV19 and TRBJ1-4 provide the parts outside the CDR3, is DGGITQSPKYLFRKEGQNVTLSCEQNLNHDAMYWYRQDPGQGLRLIYYSQIVNDFQKGDIAEGYSVSREKKESFPLTVTSAQKNPTAFYLCASRPTGSTNEKLFFGSGTQLSVL.

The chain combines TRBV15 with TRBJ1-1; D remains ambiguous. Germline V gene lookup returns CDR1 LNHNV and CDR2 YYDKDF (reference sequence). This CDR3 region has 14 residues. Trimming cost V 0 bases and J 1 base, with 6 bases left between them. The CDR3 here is CATSRDWGNTEAFF. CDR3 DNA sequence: TGTGCCACCAGCAGAGATTGGGGGAACACTGAAGCTTTCTTT. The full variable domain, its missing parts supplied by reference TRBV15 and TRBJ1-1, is DAMVIQNPRYQVTQFGKPVTLSCSQTLNHNVMYWYQQKSSQAPKLLFHYYDKDFNNEADTPDNFQSRRPNTSFCFLDIRSPGLGDTAMYLCATSRDWGNTEAFFGQGTRLTVV.

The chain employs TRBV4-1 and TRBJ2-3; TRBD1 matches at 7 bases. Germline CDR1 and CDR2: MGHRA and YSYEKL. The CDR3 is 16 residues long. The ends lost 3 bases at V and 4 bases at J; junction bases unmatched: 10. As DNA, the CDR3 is TGCGCCAGCAGCCAGCTACCGGGACAGTACGCAGATACGCAGTATTTT. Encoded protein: CASSQLPGQYADTQYF.

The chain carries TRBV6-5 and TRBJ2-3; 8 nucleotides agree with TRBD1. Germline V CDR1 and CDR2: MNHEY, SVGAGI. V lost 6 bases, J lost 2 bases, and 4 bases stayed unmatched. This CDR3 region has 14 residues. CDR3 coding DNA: TGTGCCAGCAGGACAGGGGTCATCACAGATACGCAGTATTTT. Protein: CASRTGVITDTQYF.

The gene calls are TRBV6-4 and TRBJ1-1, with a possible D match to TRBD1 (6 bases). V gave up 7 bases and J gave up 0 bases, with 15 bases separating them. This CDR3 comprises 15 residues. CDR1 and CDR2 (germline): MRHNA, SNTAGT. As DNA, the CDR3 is TGTGCCAGCAAAAGGGAGGACAGTATGAACACTGAAGCTTTCTTT. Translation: CASKREDSMNTEAFF.

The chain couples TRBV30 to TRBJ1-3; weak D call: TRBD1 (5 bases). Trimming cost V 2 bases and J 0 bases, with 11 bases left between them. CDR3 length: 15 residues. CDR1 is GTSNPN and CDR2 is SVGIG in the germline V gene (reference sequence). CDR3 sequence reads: CAWSRGRASGNTIYF. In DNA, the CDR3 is TGTGCCTGGAGTAGGGGCAGGGCCTCTGGAAACACCATATATTTT.

The CDR3 loop reads CASSQDPPASGSPYEQYF. CDR3 DNA: TGCGCCAGCAGCCAAGACCCCCCGGCTAGCGGGAGTCCCTACGAGCAGTACTTC. This chain uses TRBV4-1 with TRBJ2-7; 10 bases fit TRBD2. CDR1 is MGHRA, CDR2 YSYEKL, per germline. V lost 0 bases, J lost 2 bases, and 10 bases stayed unmatched. The CDR3 runs 18 residues.

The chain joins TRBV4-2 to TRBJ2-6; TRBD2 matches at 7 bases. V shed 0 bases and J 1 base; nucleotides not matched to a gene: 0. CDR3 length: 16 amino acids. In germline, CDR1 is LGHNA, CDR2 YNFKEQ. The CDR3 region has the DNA TGTGCCAGCAGCCAAGAGCGGGGGTCTGGGGCCAACGTCCTGACTTTC. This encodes CASSQERGSGANVLTF.

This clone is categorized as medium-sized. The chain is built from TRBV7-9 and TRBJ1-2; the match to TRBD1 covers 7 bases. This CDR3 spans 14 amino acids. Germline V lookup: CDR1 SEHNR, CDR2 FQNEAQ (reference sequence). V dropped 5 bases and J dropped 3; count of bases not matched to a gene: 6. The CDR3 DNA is TGTGCCAGCAGCCCGGCCGGGACAGACTATGGCTACACCTTC. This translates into CASSPAGTDYGYTF.

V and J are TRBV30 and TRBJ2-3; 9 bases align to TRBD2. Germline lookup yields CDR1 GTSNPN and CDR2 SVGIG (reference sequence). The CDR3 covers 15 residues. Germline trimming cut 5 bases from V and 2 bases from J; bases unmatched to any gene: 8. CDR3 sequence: CAWGGLAGFTDTQYF. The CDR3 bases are TGTGCCTGGGGGGGGCTAGCGGGGTTCACAGATACGCAGTATTTT.

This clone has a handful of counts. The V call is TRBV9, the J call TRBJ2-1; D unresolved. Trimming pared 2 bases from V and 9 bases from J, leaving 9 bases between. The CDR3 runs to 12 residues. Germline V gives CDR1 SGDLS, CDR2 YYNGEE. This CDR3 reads CASSVFSGEQFF. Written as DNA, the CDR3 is TGTGCCAGCAGCGTCTTTTCCGGTGAGCAGTTCTTC.

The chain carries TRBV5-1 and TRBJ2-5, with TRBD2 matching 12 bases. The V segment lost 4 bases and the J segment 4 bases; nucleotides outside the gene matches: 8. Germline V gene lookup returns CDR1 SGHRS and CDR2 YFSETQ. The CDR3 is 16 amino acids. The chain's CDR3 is CASSGLAGGGAETQYF. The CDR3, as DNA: TGCGCCAGCAGCGGCCTAGCGGGAGGGGGAGCAGAGACCCAGTACTTC.

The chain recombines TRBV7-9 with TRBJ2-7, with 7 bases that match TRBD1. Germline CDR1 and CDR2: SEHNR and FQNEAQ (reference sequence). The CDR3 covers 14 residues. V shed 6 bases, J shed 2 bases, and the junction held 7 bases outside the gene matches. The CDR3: CASRITGEAYEQYF. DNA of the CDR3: TGTGCCAGCAGGATAACAGGGGAAGCCTACGAGCAGTACTTC. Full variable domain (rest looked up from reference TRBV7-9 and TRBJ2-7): DTGVSQNPRHKITKRGQNVTFRCDPISEHNRLYWYRQTLGQGPEFLTYFQNEAQLEKSRLLSDRFSAERPKGSFSTLEIQRTEQGDSAMYLCASRITGEAYEQYFGPGTRLTVT.